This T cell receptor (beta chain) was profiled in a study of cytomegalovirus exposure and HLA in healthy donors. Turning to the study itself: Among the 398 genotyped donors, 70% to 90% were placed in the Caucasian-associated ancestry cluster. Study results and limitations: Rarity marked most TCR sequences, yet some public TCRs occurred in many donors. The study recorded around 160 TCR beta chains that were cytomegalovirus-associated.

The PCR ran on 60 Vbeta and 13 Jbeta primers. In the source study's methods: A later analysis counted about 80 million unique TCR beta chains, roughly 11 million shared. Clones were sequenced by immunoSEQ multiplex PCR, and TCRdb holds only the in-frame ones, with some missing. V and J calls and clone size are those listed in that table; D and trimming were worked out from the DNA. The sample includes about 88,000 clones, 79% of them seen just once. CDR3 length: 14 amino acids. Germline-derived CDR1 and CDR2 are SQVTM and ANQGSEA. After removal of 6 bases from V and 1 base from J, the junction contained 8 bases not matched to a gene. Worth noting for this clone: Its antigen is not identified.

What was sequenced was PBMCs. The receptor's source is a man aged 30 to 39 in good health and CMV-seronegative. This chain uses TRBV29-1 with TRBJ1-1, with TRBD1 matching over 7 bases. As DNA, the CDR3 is TGCAGCGTGCTACCCCGGGACAGGAACACTGAAGCTTTCTTT. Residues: CSVLPRDRNTEAFF.